This entry features one T cell receptor beta chain sequence. Germline CDR1 and CDR2: MNHEY and SVGAGI. The CDR3 is 14 residues long. Trimming took 5 bases from V and 4 from J, leaving 12 bases between them. These data originate in a study of cytomegalovirus exposure and HLA in healthy donors. Vbeta (60) and Jbeta (13) primers were used in the PCR. Using immunoSEQ multiplex PCR, the repertoire was profiled, and TCRdb retains in-frame clones only, with some absent. Of about 90,000 clones detected, roughly 78% appear once; the ten largest clones hold around 4.3%. Sequenced material: PBMCs. This TCR was sampled from a woman aged 40 to 50 in good health and CMV-seropositive. The chain employs TRBV6-5 and TRBJ2-1; unclear D gene. CDR3 sequence: CASSPGEWYNEQFF. DNA for the CDR3: TGTGCCAGCAGTCCTGGAGAGTGGTACAATGAGCAGTTCTTC.